This is a list of T cell receptor beta chains from one sample in a study of blood T cell repertoires in COVID-19. TCRdb keeps only in-frame clones here, not all; method: immunoSEQ multiplex PCR. The data contain 200,000 to 300,000 clones, approximately 90% of them singletons. Sequencing input: peripheral blood. These receptors were obtained from a man aged 55 to 70 who had recovered from COVID-19. CDR3s include the opening cysteine and the closing phenylalanine or tryptophan. Fields, in order: J gene, clone size, V gene, D gene, CDR3 protein, CDR3 DNA. D genes are given only for firm matches. The size entry is marked missing in some rows and otherwise reads once, few, many or a size class.

TRBJ2-3,NA,TRBV5-1,NA,CASSLTQGPTDTQYF,TGCGCCAGCAGCTTGACGCAGGGCCCCACAGATACGCAGTATTTT
TRBJ2-3,NA,TRBV3-1/TRBV3-2,TRBD1,CASSEQGQEWFGYF,TGTGCCAGCAGCGAGCAGGGACAGGAGTGGTTCGGGTATTTT
TRBJ1-2,NA,TRBV7-8,TRBD1,CASSLATGNYYGYTF,TGTGCCAGCAGCTTAGCGACAGGGAATTACTATGGCTACACCTTC
TRBJ2-1,few,TRBV5-1,TRBD2,CASSPAGTTYNEQFF,TGCGCCAGCAGCCCGGCTGGGACTACCTACAATGAGCAGTTCTTC
TRBJ2-5,NA,TRBV5-4,TRBD2,CASSSPSGLAGAPETQYF,TGTGCCAGCAGCTCGCCCTCGGGACTAGCGGGGGCTCCGGAGACCCAGTACTTC
TRBJ2-3,NA,TRBV18,NA,CASSPKGRGSTNTQYF,TGTGCCAGCTCACCAAAAGGCCGGGGGAGCACAAATACGCAGTATTTT
TRBJ1-5,NA,TRBV2,TRBD1,CASSGTGSQPQHF,TGTGCCAGCAGTGGGACAGGGTCACAGCCCCAGCATTTT
TRBJ1-5,NA,TRBV24-1,TRBD1,CATSDTDRVDNQPQHF,TGTGCCACCAGTGACACGGACAGGGTGGACAATCAGCCCCAGCATTTT
TRBJ1-4,NA,TRBV3-1/TRBV3-2,TRBD1,CATGTGRTNWLFF,TGTGCCACCGGGACAGGTCGTACAAACTGGCTGTTTTTT
TRBJ2-7,NA,TRBV5-1,TRBD1,CASSSGQGVDEQYF,TGCGCCAGCAGCTCTGGACAGGGGGTGGACGAGCAGTACTTC
TRBJ1-2,few,TRBV24-1,TRBD1,CATSDLDRVGYTF,TGTGCCACCAGTGACCTGGACAGGGTAGGCTACACCTTC
TRBJ2-6,NA,TRBV18,NA,CASSHPGSGANVLTF,TGTGCCAGCTCACATCCAGGCTCTGGGGCCAACGTCCTGACTTTC
TRBJ1-6,NA,TRBV11-2,NA,CASNTRQVLNSPLHF,TGTGCCAGCAACACCCGACAGGTTTTAAATTCACCCCTCCACTTT
TRBJ2-3,NA,TRBV19,NA,CASSTTGLDTQYF,TGTGCCAGTAGTACAACAGGGTTAGATACGCAGTATTTT
TRBJ1-6,NA,TRBV9,TRBD1,CASSTGTGGNRVNSPLHF,TGTGCCAGCAGCACCGGGACAGGGGGCAATAGAGTTAATTCACCCCTCCACTTT
TRBJ2-3,few,TRBV29-1,NA,CSVQGITDTQYF,TGCAGCGTGCAGGGGATCACAGATACGCAGTATTTT
TRBJ1-5,NA,TRBV5-6,NA,CASSLGGGSNQPQHF,TGTGCCAGCAGCTTGGGCGGAGGGAGCAATCAGCCCCAGCATTTT
TRBJ1-2,NA,TRBV12-3/TRBV12-4,NA,CASTLGVYGYTF,TGTGCCAGCACCCTGGGCGTTTATGGCTACACCTTC
TRBJ2-1,NA,TRBV27,TRBD1,CASGQNYNEQFF,TGTGCATCGGGACAGAACTACAATGAGCAGTTCTTC
TRBJ2-3,once,TRBV5-1,TRBD2,CASSEWTSESSTDTQYF,TGCGCCAGCAGCGAGTGGACTAGTGAGTCTAGCACAGATACGCAGTATTTT
TRBJ1-3,NA,TRBV10-3,NA,CAISEDRGNTIYF,TGTGCCATCAGTGAGGATCGGGGAAACACCATATATTTT
TRBJ2-3,NA,TRBV1,NA,CTSSQDPQAVNHTDTQYF,TGCACCAGCAGCCAAGATCCCCAAGCGGTGAATCACACAGATACGCAGTATTTT
TRBJ2-7,NA,TRBV3-1/TRBV3-2,TRBD2,CASSLRGLAGGPRDEQYF,TGTGCCAGCAGCCTCCGGGGACTAGCGGGGGGGCCCCGGGACGAGCAGTACTTC
TRBJ2-1,NA,TRBV7-9,NA,CASSFEQGGPYNEQFF,TGTGCCAGCAGCTTCGAACAGGGGGGGCCCTACAATGAGCAGTTCTTC
TRBJ1-3,NA,TRBV18,NA,CASSPTGGSGNTIYF,TGTGCCAGCTCACCAACAGGTGGCTCTGGAAACACCATATATTTT
TRBJ1-3,NA,TRBV19,NA,CASNDYRGGRNTIYF,TGTGCCAGTAACGACTACCGGGGAGGTAGAAACACCATATATTTT
TRBJ1-2,NA,TRBV2,TRBD1,CASSVKGQGSGYTF,TGTGCCAGCAGCGTTAAGGGACAGGGCAGTGGCTACACCTTC
TRBJ2-5,NA,TRBV5-1,NA,CASSGGAISETQYF,TGCGCCAGCAGCGGGGGGGCGATTTCAGAGACCCAGTACTTC
TRBJ2-2,NA,TRBV9,TRBD2,CASSGIRGDGTGELFF,TGTGCCAGCAGCGGGATACGGGGGGATGGCACCGGGGAGCTGTTTTTT
TRBJ2-2,NA,TRBV6-5,TRBD1,CATTDRMNTGELFF,TGTGCCACTACGGACAGGATGAACACCGGGGAGCTGTTTTTT
TRBJ2-3,NA,TRBV27,NA,CASSLSRGPSSTDTQYF,TGTGCCAGCAGTTTATCAAGGGGCCCCTCTAGCACAGATACGCAGTATTTT
TRBJ2-2,NA,TRBV4-2,TRBD1,CASSPNRGQGNSGELFF,TGTGCCAGCAGCCCGAACCGCGGACAGGGTAATTCCGGGGAGCTGTTTTTT
TRBJ1-2,NA,TRBV18,NA,CASSPPVLGADGYTF,TGTGCCAGCTCACCCCCAGTCTTGGGGGCGGATGGCTACACCTTC
TRBJ2-7,NA,TRBV3-1/TRBV3-2,NA,CASSQGSYSYEQYF,TGTGCCAGCAGCCAAGGGAGCTACTCCTACGAGCAGTACTTC
TRBJ1-2,NA,TRBV24-1,NA,CATSDSRQADYGYTF,TGTGCCACCAGTGATTCCAGACAGGCAGACTATGGCTACACCTTC
TRBJ1-6,few,TRBV30,NA,CAWSSGGFSPLHF,TGTGCCTGGAGTTCCGGGGGATTTTCACCCCTCCACTTT
TRBJ2-7,NA,TRBV4-1,NA,CASSQDQKNLYYEQYF,TGCGCCAGCAGCCAAGATCAGAAGAATCTTTACTACGAGCAGTACTTC
TRBJ2-3,NA,TRBV5-1,TRBD2,CASSLLAGGPVDTQYF,TGCGCCAGCAGCTTGTTAGCGGGGGGGCCCGTAGATACGCAGTATTTT
TRBJ2-3,NA,TRBV3-1/TRBV3-2,TRBD2,CASSPVPGLAGGHVDTQYF,TGTGCCAGCAGCCCCGTCCCGGGACTAGCGGGGGGGCATGTAGATACGCAGTATTTT
TRBJ2-1,NA,TRBV10-3,NA,CAIRGVVGNPLYNEQFF,TGTGCCATCAGGGGTGTAGTCGGGAATCCCCTCTACAATGAGCAGTTCTTC
TRBJ1-1,NA,TRBV5-1,NA,CASTYSGTRSEAFF,TGCGCCAGCACCTATTCCGGGACACGATCTGAAGCTTTCTTT
TRBJ2-5,NA,TRBV2,NA,CASSGGGSQETQYF,TGTGCCAGCAGTGGGGGGGGCTCACAAGAGACCCAGTACTTC
TRBJ1-3,NA,TRBV5-5,NA,CASSLLPGIGNTIYF,TGTGCCAGCAGCCTACTCCCGGGTATTGGAAACACCATATATTTT
TRBJ1-6,once,TRBV6-6,NA,CASSYRAGIGSPLHF,TGTGCCAGCAGTTACAGGGCAGGGATAGGGTCACCCCTCCACTTT
TRBJ1-3,NA,TRBV5-6,TRBD1,CASSFPWGTAPGNTIYF,TGTGCCAGCAGCTTTCCTTGGGGGACAGCTCCCGGAAACACCATATATTTT
TRBJ1-6,NA,TRBV19,TRBD1,CASSLRGDSSSPLHF,TGTGCCAGTAGTCTGAGGGGGGACAGTTCTTCACCCCTCCACTTT
TRBJ2-7,NA,TRBV5-1,NA,CASSLVAGSYEQYF,TGCGCCAGCAGCTTGGTGGCAGGCTCCTACGAGCAGTACTTC
TRBJ1-2,NA,TRBV6-5,TRBD1,CASTGTVWGYTF,TGTGCCAGCACCGGGACAGTTTGGGGCTACACCTTC
TRBJ1-3,NA,TRBV7-6,NA,CASSLIARGNTIYF,TGTGCCAGCAGCCTAATCGCCAGGGGAAACACCATATATTTT
TRBJ1-1,once,TRBV7-6,NA,CASSLASSGNTEAFF,TGTGCCAGCAGCTTAGCGTCTTCAGGGAACACTGAAGCTTTCTTT
TRBJ1-3,NA,TRBV6-1,NA,CASSGGVTSAGNTIYF,TGTGCCAGCAGTGGGGGGGTAACGTCAGCTGGAAACACCATATATTTT
TRBJ2-2,NA,TRBV3-1/TRBV3-2,NA,CASSLQGGQRNTGELFF,TGTGCCAGCAGCCTTCAGGGGGGCCAACGGAACACCGGGGAGCTGTTTTTT
TRBJ1-5,NA,TRBV3-1/TRBV3-2,TRBD1,CASSAGTGGFQPQHF,TGTGCCAGCAGCGCCGGGACAGGGGGCTTTCAGCCCCAGCATTTT
TRBJ2-1,NA,TRBV7-2,NA,CASSLILARSYNEQFF,TGTGCCAGCAGCTTAATCCTAGCTCGGTCCTACAATGAGCAGTTCTTC
TRBJ2-3,NA,TRBV19,TRBD2,CASSIGGGTDTQYF,TGTGCCAGTAGTATCGGGGGGGGTACAGATACGCAGTATTTT